What follows are 7 T cell receptor beta chains derived from one specimen sequenced in a study of blood T cells in healthy people across ages. A sample-barcoded 5' primer and a J-beta primer mix were used in a second PCR of about 7 to 12 cycles. TCRdb called the 5' RACE reads again in MiXCR, with one record for every CDR3 protein. The table has roughly 2 million distinct CDR3 sequences, less than 50% seen once. The sequencing input was blood. The receptors were sampled from a woman aged 40 to 50 in good health.

The chain combines TRBV6-5 with TRBJ2-1; D possibly corresponds to TRBD1 (6 bases). V lost 8 bases and J lost 0, with 14 bases in between. The CDR3 totals 15 residues. Germline assignment: CDR1 MNHEY and CDR2 SVGAGI. This CDR3 reads CASGLDRSSYNEQFF. The CDR3 DNA sequence: TGTGCCAGCGGATTAGACAGGAGCTCCTACAATGAGCAGTTCTTC.

Only a few counts were recorded for this clonotype. The junction and the germline gene differ at one end; a read error may be behind it. The rearrangement uses TRBV5-1 and TRBJ2-3, with 7 positions matching TRBD1. CDR3 length: 13 amino acids. Germline CDR1 SGHRS, CDR2 YFSETQ. CDR3 in DNA: TGCGCCGGCAGCCGTACAGGGGCAGATACGCAGTATTTT. Its translation is CAGSRTGADTQYF. The variable domain in full, with the rest retrieved from reference TRBV5-1 and TRBJ2-3, is KAGVTQTPRYLIKTRGQQVTLSCSPISGHRSVSWYQQTPGQGLQFLFEYFSETQRNKGNFPGRFSGRQFSNSRSEMNVSTLELGDSALYLCAGSRTGADTQYFGPGTRLTVL.

This rearrangement joins TRBV4-3 to TRBJ2-7; TRBD1 agrees at 8 bases. V was clipped by 1 base and J by 0 bases; unmatched bases: 8. This CDR3 has 17 residues. Germline CDR1 and CDR2: LGHNA and YSLEER. CDR3 in DNA: TGCGCCAGCAGCCAAGGGACAGGGAAACTGAGCTCCTACGAGCAGTACTTC. This gives the protein CASSQGTGKLSSYEQYF.

This clonotype has more than one count but fewer than ten. The chain is built from TRBV5-6 and TRBJ2-1; TRBD1 aligns across 8 bases. Germline-derived CDR1 and CDR2 are SGHDT and YYEEEE. J lost 4 bases, V lost 1 base, and 10 bases had no gene match. This CDR3 contains 17 residues. The DNA for the CDR3 is TGTGCCAGCAGCTTGCCGGCAGGACAGGGTCGATACAATGAGCAGTTCTTC. Translation gives CASSLPAGQGRYNEQFF.

This clonotype was picked up a small number of times. This sequence joins TRBV24-1 and TRBJ2-5, with TRBD1 matching 10 bases. With V trimmed by 5 bases and J by 3 bases, 8 bases remained unmatched. Germline loops: CDR1 KGHDR, CDR2 SFDVKD. This CDR3 has 16 residues. The CDR3 DNA sequence: TGTGCCACCAGTGGGGACAGGGGCGGGAAGAAAGAGACCCAGTACTTC. It is translated as CATSGDRGGKKETQYF.

This clonotype occurred a few times. The chain employs TRBV29-1 and TRBJ2-3, with 16 bases identical to TRBD2. Per germline, CDR1 SQVTM and CDR2 ANQGSEA. This CDR3 region has 15 residues. The trim removed 6 bases at V and 4 bases at J, leaving 4 bases unmatched. CDR3 in DNA: TGCAGCGTGGGGACTAGCGGGGGGGGATCAGATACGCAGTATTTT. The encoded protein is CSVGTSGGGSDTQYF.

The V gene is TRBV7-9, the J gene TRBJ2-4, with 7 bases aligning to TRBD1. Germline lookup yields CDR1 SEHNR and CDR2 FQNEAQ (reference sequence). V was clipped by 3 bases and J by 9 bases; unmatched bases: 11. CDR3 length equals 15 residues. In DNA, the CDR3 is TGTGCCAGCAGCTTGGGGGACAGCGAGGCGAGCATTCAGTACTTC. It translates to CASSLGDSEASIQYF.